The 14 T cell receptor beta chains listed next were all sequenced from one sample in a study of T cell responses to AZD1222 COVID-19 vaccine. Assay: immunoSEQ multiplex PCR; the TCRdb copy retains only in-frame clones and omits some. The sample shows 140,000 or so clones, about 86% of them seen only once. The sequences come from peripheral blood, collected 28 days after the second AZD1222 dose. All receptors come from an adult who received the AZD1222 COVID-19 vaccine.

The rearrangement uses TRBV5-1 and TRBJ2-5; 8 bases match TRBD2. This CDR3 comprises 20 residues. V lost 4 bases to trimming and J lost 1 base; unmatched junction nucleotides: 21. CDR1 and CDR2 from the germline V gene are SGHRS and YFSETQ. The chain's CDR3 is CASSVGGPSGSPRVQETQYF. The CDR3 bases are TGCGCCAGCAGCGTGGGAGGGCCTAGCGGGTCGCCCAGAGTCCAAGAGACCCAGTACTTC.

This CDR3 is CATSRDLGTDTQYF. For the CDR3, the DNA is TGTGCCACCAGCAGAGATTTGGGCACAGATACGCAGTATTTT. The J gene is TRBJ2-3, the V gene TRBV15; D gene unclear. Trimming took 0 bases from V and 1 from J, leaving 5 bases between them. In germline, CDR1 is LNHNV, CDR2 YYDKDF (reference sequence). The CDR3 is made up of 14 amino acids.

This chain links TRBV21-1 with TRBJ1-2; TRBD1, the table's D call, was not compared with the DNA. TRBV21-1 is shown as a pseudogene. CDR3 length: 15 residues. This CDR3 reads CASSKAGQGFYGYTF. For the CDR3, the DNA is TGTGCCAGCAGCAAAGCTGGCCAGGGCTTCTATGGCTACACCTTC.

This clone showed up just a few times. The V and J genes are TRBV11-3 and TRBJ2-1, with 10 bases fitting TRBD2. CDR1 and CDR2 from the germline V gene are SGHNT and YENEEA. Germline trimming cut 1 base from V and 8 bases from J; bases unmatched to any gene: 17. CDR3 length: 19 residues. CDR3 loop: CASSLGGPLSGGPIDEQFF. For the CDR3, the DNA is TGTGCCAGCAGCTTAGGGGGCCCCCTTAGCGGGGGGCCTATCGATGAGCAGTTCTTC.

This rearrangement joins TRBV5-4 to TRBJ2-5; D is undetermined. Germline CDR1 and CDR2: SGHNT and YYREEE (reference sequence). CDR3 size: 15 residues. V gave up 4 bases and J gave up 7 bases, with 20 bases separating them. The CDR3 loop reads CASSPPGPARVTQYF. The CDR3 nucleotides are TGTGCCAGCAGCCCCCCAGGACCCGCTAGGGTGACCCAGTACTTC.

The V gene is TRBV4-2, the J gene TRBJ1-1; D ambiguous. The CDR3 covers 13 residues. Germline V gene sequence: CDR1 LGHNA, CDR2 YNFKEQ. Trimming shortened V by 5 bases and J by 2 bases, and 9 bases separated the two germline ends. CDR3 sequence: CASSSQINTEAFF. The CDR3 DNA reads TGTGCCAGCAGCTCCCAAATTAACACTGAAGCTTTCTTT.

This chain joins TRBV25-1 and TRBJ1-2, with no clear D. CDR3 length equals 13 residues. Germline V lookup: CDR1 MGHDK, CDR2 SYGVNS. V gave up 4 bases and J gave up 0 bases, with 6 bases separating them. The CDR3 sequence is CASSAGSNYGYTF. CDR3 DNA: TGTGCCAGCAGTGCGGGGTCTAACTATGGCTACACCTTC.

The gene calls are TRBV10-1 and TRBJ2-7, with D perhaps TRBD2 (6 bases). The CDR3 is 15 residues long. Trimming removed 3 bases at V and 4 bases at J, with 16 bases between. Germline V gene sequence: CDR1 WNHNN, CDR2 SYGVQD (reference sequence). The CDR3 region has the DNA TGCGCCAGCAGTGATCTTCGGGGGAATATATACGAGCAGTACTTC. This translates into CASSDLRGNIYEQYF.

The chain couples TRBV7-8 to TRBJ1-6; 9 bases map to TRBD1. Germline V gene lookup returns CDR1 SGHVS and CDR2 FQNEAQ. Losses at the gene ends were 6 bases for V and 7 bases for J; bases not matched to a gene: 4. This CDR3 has 14 amino acids. CDR3: CASSTGQGNSPLHF. In DNA form, the CDR3 reads TGTGCCAGCAGTACCGGACAGGGGAATTCACCCCTCCACTTT.

The rearrangement joins TRBV19 to TRBJ1-6; TRBD1 matches at 7 bases. The CDR3 contains 13 residues. V gave up 7 bases and J gave up 8 bases; unmatched junction bases: 5. Germline loops: CDR1 LNHDA, CDR2 SQIVND (reference sequence). The DNA for the CDR3 is TGTGCCAGTAAGGGGCAGGGGGATTCACCCCTCCACTTT. It is translated as CASKGQGDSPLHF.

The chain has TRBV5-1 and TRBJ2-7; 7 bases fit TRBD1. The V gene's germline CDR1 is SGHRS and CDR2 YFSETQ. Trimming cost V 1 base and J 3 bases; bases outside gene matches: 4. This CDR3 comprises 14 residues. CDR3 DNA: TGCGCCAGCAGCTTGACCTCAGGGGGCTACGAGCAGTACTTC. Its translation: CASSLTSGGYEQYF.

The chain uses TRBV11-2 and TRBJ2-3; 7 positions agree with TRBD2. After removal of 3 bases from V and 1 base from J, the junction contained 4 bases not matched to a gene. This CDR3 is built from 15 residues. Per the germline V gene, CDR1 is SGHAT and CDR2 is FQNNGV. The CDR3 spells CASSFRSGGTDTQYF. The CDR3 DNA reads TGTGCCAGCAGCTTTAGGAGCGGGGGCACAGATACGCAGTATTTT.

This chain uses TRBV24-1 with TRBJ2-1; D is undetermined. The CDR3 runs to 14 residues. Trimming shortened V by 5 bases and J by 4 bases, and 11 bases separated the two germline ends. The germline V gene encodes CDR1 KGHDR and CDR2 SFDVKD. The CDR3 here is CATSALTEYNEQFF. Here the CDR3 DNA reads TGTGCCACCAGTGCTCTGACCGAATACAATGAGCAGTTCTTC.

The gene calls are TRBV2 and TRBJ1-1; tentatively, D is TRBD1 (5 bases). Germline lookup yields CDR1 SNHLY and CDR2 FYNNEI. This CDR3 spans 13 amino acids. The germline V and J ends were trimmed by 10 bases and 0 bases, with 12 bases remaining between them. The CDR3: CATVGEMNTEAFF. The CDR3 DNA reads as TGTGCCACCGTGGGGGAAATGAACACTGAAGCTTTCTTT.